These 17 T cell receptor beta chains originate from one sample sequenced in a study of T cell responses to AZD1222 COVID-19 vaccine. The table came from immunoSEQ multiplex PCR; TCRdb's copy has only in-frame clones and leaves some out. The table includes roughly 120,000 clones, 80% to 95% detected once. This material consisted of peripheral blood, taken 28 days after the second AZD1222 dose. These receptor sequences come from an adult who received the AZD1222 COVID-19 vaccine.

The chain combines TRBV12-3 or TRBV12-4 with TRBJ2-4; maybe TRBD2 (6 bases). This CDR3 region has 12 residues. CDR3: CAGGLAKNIQYF. The CDR3 DNA is TGTGCGGGGGGACTAGCCAAAAACATTCAGTACTTC.

This chain links TRBV28 with TRBJ2-5; 9 positions match TRBD1. V shed 6 bases and J 4 bases; nucleotides not matched to a gene: 3. The CDR3 totals 13 residues. Germline V CDR1 and CDR2: MDHEN, SYDVKM. The CDR3 DNA reads as TGTGCCAGCAGACGGACAGGGGCAGAGACCCAGTACTTC. Translating gives CASRRTGAETQYF.

V usage is TRBV15 and J usage is TRBJ1-2; 7 bases are shared with TRBD1. This CDR3 has 16 amino acids. Per germline, CDR1 LNHNV and CDR2 YYDKDF (reference sequence). After removal of 0 bases from V and 6 bases from J, the junction contained 10 bases not matched to a gene. The CDR3 loop is CATSRDQEQGFDGYTF. The CDR3 DNA sequence: TGTGCCACCAGCAGAGATCAAGAACAGGGGTTCGATGGCTACACCTTC.

The chain is built from TRBV5-1 and TRBJ1-1, with unresolved D. CDR3 length equals 14 residues. CDR1 is SGHRS and CDR2 is YFSETQ in the germline V gene. The germline V and J ends were trimmed by 4 bases and 0 bases, with 10 bases remaining between them. The CDR3 here is CASSPAPMNTEAFF. For the CDR3, the DNA is TGCGCCAGCAGCCCGGCGCCCATGAACACTGAAGCTTTCTTT.

The genes are TRBV29-1 and TRBJ2-7, with TRBD1 matching over 9 bases. The CDR3 has 15 residues. V shed 6 bases and J 0 bases; nucleotides not matched to a gene: 9. Germline CDR1 and CDR2: SQVTM and ANQGSEA. The CDR3 nucleotides are TGCAGCGTCCGAGGAGGACAGGGGAGCTCCTACGAGCAGTACTTC. Amino acid sequence: CSVRGGQGSSYEQYF.

This clone was recorded once. The rearrangement links TRBV6-1 to TRBJ1-1, with unresolved D. CDR1 is MNHNS and CDR2 is SASEGT in the germline V gene. The CDR3 contains 15 residues. V lost 2 bases and J lost 5, with 15 bases in between. The CDR3 region has the DNA TGTGCCAGCAGTGAACATGAGATTCTGAGGACTGAAGCTTTCTTT. Its translation is CASSEHEILRTEAFF.

The V and J genes are TRBV2 and TRBJ1-5; 7 nucleotides agree with TRBD1. Unmatched junction bases numbered 7, after V lost 7 bases and J lost 4 bases. CDR3 size: 14 residues. Germline-derived CDR1 and CDR2 are SNHLY and FYNNEI. The CDR3 here is CASKMTGPNQPQHF. The CDR3 nucleotides read TGTGCCAGCAAAATGACAGGGCCGAATCAGCCCCAGCATTTT. Together with reference TRBV2 and TRBJ1-5, the CDR3 gives the full variable domain: EPEVTQTPSHQVTQMGQEVILRCVPISNHLYFYWYRQILGQKVEFLVSFYNNEISEKSEIFDDQFSVERPDGSNFTLKIRSTKLEDSAMYFCASKMTGPNQPQHFGDGTRLSIL.

The rearrangement uses TRBV28 and TRBJ2-7; TRBD1 matches 7 bases. From germline, CDR1 is MDHEN and CDR2 SYDVKM. V was clipped by 6 bases and J by 2 bases; unmatched bases: 1. The CDR3 sequence is 12 residues long. In DNA form, the CDR3 reads TGTGCCAGCAGAACAGGGGCCTACGAGCAGTACTTC. This sequence encodes CASRTGAYEQYF.

This chain links TRBV11-2 with TRBJ2-3; TRBD1 matches at 8 bases. Unmatched junction bases numbered 11, after V lost 0 bases and J lost 6 bases. Germline V lookup: CDR1 SGHAT, CDR2 FQNNGV. CDR3 length equals 17 residues. The DNA for the CDR3 is TGTGCCAGCAGCTTAGATTGGGGGACAGGTCTGACGGATACGCAGTATTTT. This gives the protein CASSLDWGTGLTDTQYF.

The CDR3 DNA reads TGTGCCACCTCGGCCTCTGGGGCCAACGTCCTGACTTTC. Its protein is CATSASGANVLTF. The V and J genes are TRBV19 and TRBJ2-6, with D unclear. The germline V and J ends were trimmed by 10 bases and 0 bases, with 7 bases remaining between them. The germline V gene encodes CDR1 LNHDA and CDR2 SQIVND (reference sequence). This CDR3 has 13 residues.

A word on this clone: Relative to the germline gene, one junction end is altered; a read error may explain this. V usage is TRBV28 and J usage is TRBJ1-4; no reliable D call. In germline, CDR1 is MDHEN, CDR2 SYDVKM. This CDR3 is 11 amino acids long. CDR3 DNA: TGTGCCAGCAGCTTATATGAAAAACTGTTTTTT. Translation: CASSLYEKLFF.

The rearrangement joins TRBV18 to TRBJ2-7; unclear D gene. The CDR3 has 13 residues. Germline V gene data show CDR1 as KGHSH and CDR2 as LQKENI. Trimming stripped 6 bases from V and 7 bases from J, with 16 bases between. The CDR3 nucleotides read TGTGCCAGCTCGCAGGACGAGGTGACGGAGCAGTACTTC. It is translated as CASSQDEVTEQYF.

The V call is TRBV27, the J call TRBJ2-7; maybe TRBD1 (8 bases). The germline V gene has CDR1 MNHEY and CDR2 SMNVEV (reference sequence). V was trimmed by 0 bases and J by 6 bases, leaving 21 bases between them. The CDR3 spans 17 residues. CDR3 protein: CASSLSGGTGGSGEQYF. The CDR3 nucleotides are TGTGCCAGCAGTTTATCGGGAGGGACAGGTGGTTCGGGCGAGCAGTACTTC.

The chain carries TRBV5-8 and TRBJ2-5; TRBD1 matches 7 bases. The CDR3 runs 15 residues. J lost 1 base, V lost 0 bases, and 3 bases had no gene match. CDR1 is SGHTS, CDR2 YDEGEE, per germline. Here the CDR3 reads CASSLGTGIQETQYF. The CDR3 DNA sequence: TGTGCCAGCAGCTTGGGGACAGGTATCCAAGAGACCCAGTACTTC.

The gene calls are TRBV4-1 and TRBJ2-3; 12 bases map to TRBD2. CDR1 and CDR2 (germline): MGHRA, YSYEKL. Unmatched junction bases numbered 9, after V lost 5 bases and J lost 6 bases. CDR3 size: 16 residues. Here the CDR3 DNA reads TGCGCCAGCAGCTCGTCCCGGACTAGCGGGACGGATACGCAGTATTTT. This encodes CASSSSRTSGTDTQYF.

The chain couples TRBV19 to TRBJ2-4; possible D gene TRBD2, 6 bases. V was trimmed by 6 bases and J by 4 bases, leaving 13 bases between them. Germline-derived CDR1 and CDR2 are LNHDA and SQIVND (reference sequence). CDR3 length equals 14 residues. The CDR3 bases are TGTGCCAGTAGCGGGAGAGAGAGAAAAAACATTCAGTACTTC. This sequence encodes CASSGRERKNIQYF.

CDR3 DNA: TGCGCCAGCAGCCAAGGGAGCGGGGGACCCAGAAACACCATATATTTT. Its protein is CASSQGSGGPRNTIYF. The chain is built from TRBV5-1 and TRBJ1-3, with D possibly being TRBD1 (5 bases). This CDR3 spans 16 amino acids. The germline gives CDR1 SGHRS, CDR2 YFSETQ. V lost 4 bases to trimming and J lost 5 bases, with 19 bases between them.